A selection of T cell receptor beta chains follows, all from one sample in a study of CD8+ T cells in alopecia areata. Clones were read by immunoSEQ multiplex PCR, and TCRdb kept only the in-frame ones, dropping some. The table includes 220,000 or so clones, 57% detected once. The sequencing used CD4+ T cells sorted from blood, collected at week 0. The receptors originated from a human donor with alopecia areata. Each CDR3 is given with its conserved first and last residue. The order of the fields is J gene, D gene, V gene, CDR3 protein. A D gene is named only where the DNA matches it firmly.

j_gene: TRBJ2-5
d_gene: .
v_gene: TRBV2
CDR3aa: CAYGFGPRGETQYF

j_gene: TRBJ1-1
d_gene: .
v_gene: TRBV7-9
CDR3aa: CASSLAIDTEAFF

j_gene: TRBJ2-7
d_gene: TRBD2
v_gene: TRBV6-5
CDR3aa: CASRSALGGAYEQYF

j_gene: TRBJ1-1
d_gene: TRBD1
v_gene: TRBV30
CDR3aa: CAWSVRSVGQGSTEAFF

j_gene: TRBJ2-3
d_gene: .
v_gene: TRBV5-1
CDR3aa: CASSGSLRTDTQYF

j_gene: TRBJ2-5
d_gene: TRBD1
v_gene: TRBV2
CDR3aa: CASNGQGREETQYF

j_gene: TRBJ1-1
d_gene: TRBD1
v_gene: TRBV6-5
CDR3aa: CASSNRDRGEAFF

j_gene: TRBJ2-7
d_gene: TRBD1
v_gene: TRBV25-1
CDR3aa: CASSAGGTGGYEQYF

j_gene: TRBJ2-5
d_gene: TRBD2
v_gene: TRBV30
CDR3aa: CAWSVTFLAGPETQYF

j_gene: TRBJ1-3
d_gene: .
v_gene: TRBV9
CDR3aa: CASSVDSIGNTIYF

j_gene: TRBJ2-5
d_gene: .
v_gene: TRBV27
CDR3aa: CASSRTETGTQYF

j_gene: .
d_gene: .
v_gene: TRBV9
CDR3aa: CASTRSAGAYEQYF

j_gene: TRBJ2-1
d_gene: TRBD1
v_gene: TRBV19
CDR3aa: CASSMMAATGFNEQFF

j_gene: TRBJ2-7
d_gene: TRBD2
v_gene: TRBV9
CDR3aa: CASSLEGLAGEQYF

j_gene: TRBJ2-7
d_gene: TRBD1
v_gene: TRBV7-8
CDR3aa: CASSLTRGQGGDEQYF

j_gene: TRBJ1-4
d_gene: TRBD1
v_gene: TRBV7-9
CDR3aa: CASSPTGVVEKLFF

j_gene: TRBJ2-7
d_gene: .
v_gene: TRBV30
CDR3aa: CAWSARSRQYF

j_gene: TRBJ2-5
d_gene: .
v_gene: TRBV4-1
CDR3aa: CASSQSREEDGETQYF

j_gene: TRBJ1-5
d_gene: .
v_gene: TRBV6-5
CDR3aa: CASSYGHHQPQHF

j_gene: TRBJ2-2
d_gene: .
v_gene: TRBV5-1
CDR3aa: CASTPDGTNTGELFF

j_gene: TRBJ2-7
d_gene: TRBD2
v_gene: TRBV11-2
CDR3aa: CASSNSGDYYEQYF

j_gene: TRBJ2-3
d_gene: .
v_gene: TRBV14
CDR3aa: CASSHGETQYF

j_gene: TRBJ2-1
d_gene: TRBD2
v_gene: TRBV7-9
CDR3aa: CASSWDYHEQFF

j_gene: TRBJ1-6
d_gene: .
v_gene: TRBV30
CDR3aa: CAWNRDSPLHF

j_gene: TRBJ2-7
d_gene: .
v_gene: TRBV7-9
CDR3aa: CASSLAIGRGGYEQYF

j_gene: TRBJ2-7
d_gene: .
v_gene: TRBV27
CDR3aa: CASSSPLTGSYEQYF

j_gene: TRBJ1-5
d_gene: .
v_gene: TRBV29-1
CDR3aa: CSVVESYSNQPQHF

j_gene: TRBJ2-7
d_gene: .
v_gene: TRBV4-1
CDR3aa: CASSQGILKDRYEQYF

j_gene: TRBJ2-3
d_gene: TRBD1
v_gene: TRBV30
CDR3aa: CAWTQGQSSTDTQYF

j_gene: TRBJ2-7
d_gene: TRBD2
v_gene: TRBV25-1
CDR3aa: CASSDRHLGGSYEQYF

j_gene: TRBJ2-1
d_gene: .
v_gene: TRBV30
CDR3aa: CAWRMPPGHEQFF

j_gene: TRBJ1-5
d_gene: .
v_gene: TRBV7-8
CDR3aa: CASSPTGDGNQPQHF

j_gene: TRBJ2-7
d_gene: .
v_gene: TRBV29-1
CDR3aa: CSVARQSSYEQYF

j_gene: TRBJ1-1
d_gene: .
v_gene: TRBV29-1
CDR3aa: CSVERQVPPEAFF

j_gene: TRBJ2-1
d_gene: TRBD1
v_gene: TRBV9
CDR3aa: CASSPGGGQGFNEQFF

j_gene: TRBJ1-5
d_gene: .
v_gene: TRBV30
CDR3aa: CAWSGKGGDQPQHF

j_gene: TRBJ1-1
d_gene: .
v_gene: TRBV11-3
CDR3aa: CASSFGGNTEAFF

j_gene: TRBJ2-6
d_gene: .
v_gene: TRBV5-1
CDR3aa: CASSPRGAGANVLTF

j_gene: TRBJ1-5
d_gene: TRBD1
v_gene: TRBV29-1
CDR3aa: CSGDSFNQPQHF

j_gene: TRBJ2-2
d_gene: .
v_gene: TRBV29-1
CDR3aa: CSVGGSRLTNTGELFF

j_gene: TRBJ1-2
d_gene: .
v_gene: TRBV5-6
CDR3aa: CASSLALLRGLGYTF

j_gene: TRBJ2-7
d_gene: .
v_gene: TRBV7-9
CDR3aa: CASSLSDSHEQYF

j_gene: TRBJ1-2
d_gene: .
v_gene: TRBV6-6
CDR3aa: CASSYSSGPMGGYTF

j_gene: TRBJ2-7
d_gene: .
v_gene: TRBV27
CDR3aa: CASSSIVSYEQYF